This T cell receptor beta chain comes out of a study of shared clonotypes between healthy human individuals. Profiled with immunoSEQ multiplex PCR; TCRdb holds only in-frame clones, not every one. This table holds a few million clones, over 85% found once. The CDR3 loop spans 15 amino acids. J was trimmed by 8 bases and V by 2 bases; bases with no gene match: 9. Germline assignment: CDR1 SGHTA and CDR2 FQGNSA. Sequences were obtained from naive CD4+ T cells sorted from blood. Subset indicated: CD45RA+ positively selected. The source is a man aged 18 to 29 in good health. The chain links TRBV7-2 to TRBJ1-3; the match to TRBD1 covers 7 bases. The CDR3 loop reads CASSLMGQGVDTIYF. The CDR3 DNA reads as TGTGCCAGCAGCTTAATGGGTCAGGGGGTAGACACCATATATTTT.